This entry lists 9 T cell receptor beta chains sequenced from one sample in a study of regulatory T cells in long-lasting Graves disease. Library construction for TCR beta used iRepertoire HTBI primers and Arm-PCR of CDR3 regions. TCRdb processed the multiplex PCR reads anew with MiXCR; each CDR3 protein has one entry. This table has approximately 250,000 distinct CDR3 sequences, approximately 16% appearing once. The time point denotes: newly diagnosed GD, antithyroid drugs for less than 3 months. With RNA extracted from PBMCs as input, the TCR library was made. Sequenced here: peripheral blood mononuclear cells (PBMCs), sampled at new diagnosis, from a patient treated with antithyroid drugs. These receptors were collected from a female donor with Graves disease.

This clonotype was seen ten or more times. The CDR3 coding sequence is TGCAGTGCGGCGCGGACTAGCGGGAAGGGTGGAGATACGCAGTATTTT. Protein product: CSAARTSGKGGDTQYF. This sequence joins TRBV20-1 and TRBJ2-3; TRBD2 agrees at 12 bases. Germline loops: CDR1 DFQATT, CDR2 SNEGSKA (reference sequence). With 6 bases clipped from V and 5 bases from J, the junction kept 12 bases outside the gene matches. The CDR3 loop spans 16 amino acids.

Ten or more counts support this clonotype. The rearrangement uses TRBV18 and TRBJ1-6; D is perhaps TRBD1 (5 bases). This CDR3 has 14 residues. V was trimmed by 2 bases and J by 10 bases, leaving 12 bases between them. Germline CDR1 is KGHSH and CDR2 is LQKENI. CDR3 sequence reads: CASSPSGGGSPLHF. CDR3 nucleotides: TGTGCCAGCTCACCATCCGGGGGAGGGTCACCCCTCCACTTT.

This clonotype came up many times. V usage is TRBV7-8 and J usage is TRBJ2-5; a weak D match, TRBD1 (6 bases). Germline CDR1 reads SGHVS; CDR2 reads FQNEAQ. The CDR3 runs 15 residues. Trimming stripped 5 bases from V and 0 bases from J, with 13 bases between. The DNA of the CDR3 is TGTGCCAGCAGCCTGGGACATCGGTACCAAGAGACCCAGTACTTC. It translates to CASSLGHRYQETQYF.

This clonotype was seen many times. This rearrangement joins TRBV24-1 to TRBJ2-5; TRBD2 aligns across 9 bases. CDR3 size: 17 residues. After removal of 4 bases from V and 3 bases from J, the junction contained 11 bases not matched to a gene. In germline, CDR1 is KGHDR, CDR2 SFDVKD. CDR3 sequence (DNA): TGTGCCACCAGTGACCTCGGGGTAGCGGGAGCGAAAGAGACCCAGTACTTC. Amino acids: CATSDLGVAGAKETQYF.

This clonotype was seen at least ten times. V and J are TRBV28 and TRBJ1-1; tentative D call: TRBD1 (5 bases). Trimming left V 6 bases short and J 11 bases short, with 22 bases between. CDR1 is MDHEN, CDR2 SYDVKM, per germline. The CDR3 extends over 14 amino acids. CDR3: CASSTKGQGKVAFF. DNA of the CDR3: TGTGCCAGCAGCACCAAGGGGCAGGGTAAGGTGGCTTTCTTT.

This clonotype has a count of ten or more. This chain joins TRBV2 and TRBJ2-1; no reliable D call. V was shortened by 7 bases and J by 4 bases, with 5 bases between the two germline ends. Germline V gene data show CDR1 as SNHLY and CDR2 as FYNNEI. The length of the CDR3 is 11 residues. CDR3 amino acids: CASKFYNEQFF. As DNA, the CDR3 is TGTGCCAGCAAATTTTACAATGAGCAGTTCTTC.

The table lists this clonotype with many counts. This chain joins TRBV2 and TRBJ1-5; 7 bases are shared with TRBD1. Germline CDR1 and CDR2: SNHLY and FYNNEI. Germline trimming cut 4 bases from V and 1 base from J; bases unmatched to any gene: 1. The CDR3 runs to 14 residues. The CDR3 loop is CASSGTGSNQPQHF. CDR3 bases: TGTGCCAGCAGTGGGACAGGCAGCAATCAGCCCCAGCATTTT.

This clonotype was observed many times. The chain has TRBV28 and TRBJ2-1; D is unclear. Germline V CDR1 and CDR2: MDHEN, SYDVKM. V was clipped by 8 bases and J by 1 base, with 9 bases between them. The CDR3 sequence is 13 residues long. The CDR3, as DNA: TGTGCCAGCGCAGCGTATTCCTACAATGAGCAGTTCTTC. It codes for CASAAYSYNEQFF.

Many counts were recorded for this clonotype. The chain carries TRBV7-3 and TRBJ2-2; D not resolved. Germline V gene lookup returns CDR1 SGHTA and CDR2 FQGTGA. Trimming took 3 bases from V and 6 from J, leaving 5 bases between them. CDR3 length: 12 residues. CDR3 amino acids: CASSFPAGELFF. CDR3 in DNA: TGTGCCAGCAGCTTCCCGGCCGGGGAGCTGTTTTTT.